This section outlines one T cell receptor (beta chain) sequence together with its context. These data originate in a study of blood T cell repertoires in COVID-19. Study-wide background: Collection of acute and convalescent COVID-19 samples took place in the United States, Italy and Spain. PBMCs, B-cell-depleted T cells, or T cells were the source of the cDNA or gDNA that made up the material.

In the original analysis: Quantification of nucleated cells was approximated via reference gene primer amplification. This table comes from immunoSEQ multiplex PCR, and its TCRdb copy is limited to in-frame clones, with some not included. The DNA gave D and trimming, while V, J and clone size come from that table. The sample lists 100,000 to 150,000 clones, approximately 90% occurring once. Deletions cut 2 bases from V and 7 bases from J, with 10 bases between. Germline CDR1 SGDLS, CDR2 YYNGEE. This CDR3 is built from 13 residues. V is TRBV9 and J is TRBJ2-1; D perhaps matches TRBD2 (5 bases). The material sequenced was peripheral blood. This receptor was obtained from a man between 65 and 80 years old with active COVID-19. CDR3 coding DNA: TGTGCCAGCAGCGTTTCGGGGAAGAATGAGCAGTTCTTC. Amino acid sequence: CASSVSGKNEQFF.